This paragraph reports one T cell receptor beta chain. The data were obtained in a study of T cells after somatic rescue of genetic block. The repertoire was sequenced with immunoSEQ multiplex PCR; TCRdb's copy has only in-frame clones and lacks some. The data contain 13,000 to 15,000 clones, 72% of them singletons. Source material: peripheral blood mononuclear cells (PBMCs). The TCR comes from a boy aged 5 to 17.

The CDR3 spells CASSLPTSGRATSSYNEQFF. Written as DNA, the CDR3 is TGTGCCAGCAGCTTACCGACTAGCGGGAGGGCAACGAGCTCCTACAATGAGCAGTTCTTC. The rearrangement joins TRBV7-6 to TRBJ2-1; 14 nucleotides agree with TRBD2. J was trimmed by 0 bases and V by 2 bases; bases with no gene match: 9. CDR3 size: 20 residues. In germline, CDR1 is SGHVS, CDR2 FNYEAQ.